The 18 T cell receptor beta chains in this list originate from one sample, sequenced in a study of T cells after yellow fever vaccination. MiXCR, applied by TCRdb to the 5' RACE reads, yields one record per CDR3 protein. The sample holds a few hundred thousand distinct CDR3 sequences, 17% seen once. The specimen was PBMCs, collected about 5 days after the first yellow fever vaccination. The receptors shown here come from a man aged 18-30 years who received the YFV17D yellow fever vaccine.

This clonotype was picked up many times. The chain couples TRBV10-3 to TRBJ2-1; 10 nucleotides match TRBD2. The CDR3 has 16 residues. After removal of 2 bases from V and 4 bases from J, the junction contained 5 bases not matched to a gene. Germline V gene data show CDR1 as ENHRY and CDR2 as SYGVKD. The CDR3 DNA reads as TGTGCCATCAGTGAGCCCGAGCGGGGGGGGTACAATGAGCAGTTCTTC. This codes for CAISEPERGGYNEQFF.

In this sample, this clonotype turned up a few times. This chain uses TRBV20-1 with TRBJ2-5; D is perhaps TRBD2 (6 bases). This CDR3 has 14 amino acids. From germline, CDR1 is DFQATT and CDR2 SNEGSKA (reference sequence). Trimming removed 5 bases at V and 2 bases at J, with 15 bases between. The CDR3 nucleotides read TGCAGTGCTGGCGGGGCCGTCTCACAAGAGACCCAGTACTTC. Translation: CSAGGAVSQETQYF.

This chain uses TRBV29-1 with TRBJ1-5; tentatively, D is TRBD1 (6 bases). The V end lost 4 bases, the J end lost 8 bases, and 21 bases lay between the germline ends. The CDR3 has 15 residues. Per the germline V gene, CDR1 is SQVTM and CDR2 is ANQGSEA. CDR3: CSVGGIGGSEEPQHF. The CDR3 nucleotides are TGCAGCGTTGGGGGGATAGGGGGGTCCGAGGAGCCCCAGCATTTT.

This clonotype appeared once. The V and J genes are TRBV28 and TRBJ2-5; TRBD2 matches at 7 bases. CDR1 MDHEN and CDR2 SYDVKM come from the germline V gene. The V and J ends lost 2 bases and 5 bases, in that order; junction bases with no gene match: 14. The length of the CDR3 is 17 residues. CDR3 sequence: CASSLPRRGVGSETQYF. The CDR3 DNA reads TGTGCCAGCAGTTTACCCCGCCGGGGGGTCGGGTCGGAGACCCAGTACTTC. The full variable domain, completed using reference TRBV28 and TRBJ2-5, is DVKVTQSSRYLVKRTGEKVFLECVQDMDHENMFWYRQDPGLGLRLIYFSYDVKMKEKGDIPEGYSVSREKKERFSLILESASTNQTSMYLCASSLPRRGVGSETQYFGPGTRLLVL.

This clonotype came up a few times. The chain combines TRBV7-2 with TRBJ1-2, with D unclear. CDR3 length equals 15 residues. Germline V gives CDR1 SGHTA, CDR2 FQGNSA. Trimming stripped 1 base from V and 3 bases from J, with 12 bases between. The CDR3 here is CASSLVGEAYYGYTF. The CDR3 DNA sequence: TGTGCCAGCAGCTTAGTTGGGGAGGCGTACTATGGCTACACCTTC.

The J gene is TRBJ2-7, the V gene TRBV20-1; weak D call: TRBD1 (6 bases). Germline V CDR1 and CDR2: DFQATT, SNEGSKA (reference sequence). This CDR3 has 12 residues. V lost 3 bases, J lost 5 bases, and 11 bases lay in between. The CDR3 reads CSARDRQDEQYF. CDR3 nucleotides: TGCAGTGCTAGGGACCGACAGGACGAGCAGTACTTC.

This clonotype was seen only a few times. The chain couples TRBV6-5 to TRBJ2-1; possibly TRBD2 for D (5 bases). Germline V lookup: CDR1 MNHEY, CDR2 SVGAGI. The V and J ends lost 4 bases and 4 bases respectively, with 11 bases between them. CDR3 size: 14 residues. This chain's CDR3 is CASSFFGGYNEQFF. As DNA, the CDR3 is TGTGCCAGCAGTTTTTTCGGCGGGTACAATGAGCAGTTCTTC.

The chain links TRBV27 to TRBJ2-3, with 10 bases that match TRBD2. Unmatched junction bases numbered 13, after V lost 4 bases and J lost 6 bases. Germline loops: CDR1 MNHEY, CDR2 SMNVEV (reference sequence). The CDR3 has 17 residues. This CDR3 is CASSSQEEAGGLDTQYF. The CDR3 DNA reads TGTGCCAGCAGTTCCCAGGAGGAAGCGGGGGGGCTTGATACGCAGTATTTT.

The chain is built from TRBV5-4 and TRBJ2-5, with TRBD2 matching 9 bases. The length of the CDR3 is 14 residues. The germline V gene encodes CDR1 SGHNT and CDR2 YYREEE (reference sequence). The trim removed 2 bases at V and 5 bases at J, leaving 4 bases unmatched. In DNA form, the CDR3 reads TGTGCCAGCAGCTTAACTAGCGGGCACGAGACCCAGTACTTC. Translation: CASSLTSGHETQYF.

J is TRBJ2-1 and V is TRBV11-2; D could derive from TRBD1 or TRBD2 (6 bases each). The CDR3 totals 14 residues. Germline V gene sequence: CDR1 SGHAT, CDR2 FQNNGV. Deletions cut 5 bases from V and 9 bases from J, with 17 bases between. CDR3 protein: CASSLPLGGGEQFF. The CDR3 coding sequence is TGTGCCAGCAGCCTACCTTTGGGGGGCGGTGAGCAGTTCTTC.

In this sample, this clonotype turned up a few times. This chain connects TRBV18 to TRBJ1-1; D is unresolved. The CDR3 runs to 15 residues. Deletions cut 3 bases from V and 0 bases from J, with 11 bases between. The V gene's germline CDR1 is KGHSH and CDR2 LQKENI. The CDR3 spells CASSPEGTLNTEAFF. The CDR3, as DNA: TGTGCCAGCTCACCCGAGGGAACCTTGAACACTGAAGCTTTCTTT.

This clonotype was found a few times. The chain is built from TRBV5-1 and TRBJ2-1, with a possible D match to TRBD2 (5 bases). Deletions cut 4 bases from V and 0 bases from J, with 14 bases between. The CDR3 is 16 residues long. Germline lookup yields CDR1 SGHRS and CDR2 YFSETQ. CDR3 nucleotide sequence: TGCGCCAGCAGCAGCAGGCGACTAAGCTCCTACAATGAGCAGTTCTTC. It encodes CASSSRRLSSYNEQFF.

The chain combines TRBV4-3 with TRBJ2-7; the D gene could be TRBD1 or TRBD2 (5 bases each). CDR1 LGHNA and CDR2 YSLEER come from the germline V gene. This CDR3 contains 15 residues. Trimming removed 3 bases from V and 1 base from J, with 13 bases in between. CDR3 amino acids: CASSQVRGPSYEQYV. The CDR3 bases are TGCGCCAGCAGCCAGGTACGGGGACCGTCCTACGAGCAGTACGTC.

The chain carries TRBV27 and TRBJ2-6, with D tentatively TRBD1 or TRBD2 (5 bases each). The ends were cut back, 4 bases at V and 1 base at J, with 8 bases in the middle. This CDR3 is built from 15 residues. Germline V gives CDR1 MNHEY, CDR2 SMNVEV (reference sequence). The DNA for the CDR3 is TGTGCCAGCAGTTACGGGGCTTCTGGGGCCAACGTCCTGACTTTC. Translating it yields CASSYGASGANVLTF.

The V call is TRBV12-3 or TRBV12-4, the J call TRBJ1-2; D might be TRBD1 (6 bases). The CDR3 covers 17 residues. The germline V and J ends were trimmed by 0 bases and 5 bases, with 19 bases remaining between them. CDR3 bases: TGTGCCAGCAGTTTAGCGTTATACCGGACAGATACTTATGGCTACACCTTC. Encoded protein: CASSLALYRTDTYGYTF.

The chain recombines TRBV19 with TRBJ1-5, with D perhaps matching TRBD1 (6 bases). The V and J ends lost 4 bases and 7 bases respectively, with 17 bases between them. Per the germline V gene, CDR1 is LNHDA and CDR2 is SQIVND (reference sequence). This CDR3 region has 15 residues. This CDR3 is CASSTYSQGGQPQHF. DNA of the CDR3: TGTGCCAGTAGTACGTACTCACAGGGAGGACAGCCCCAGCATTTT.

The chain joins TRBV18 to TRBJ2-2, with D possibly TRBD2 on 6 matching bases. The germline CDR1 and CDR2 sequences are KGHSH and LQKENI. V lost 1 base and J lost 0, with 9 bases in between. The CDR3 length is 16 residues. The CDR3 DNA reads TGTGCCAGCTCACCACGGGGGGAAGCGAACACCGGGGAGCTGTTTTTT. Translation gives CASSPRGEANTGELFF.

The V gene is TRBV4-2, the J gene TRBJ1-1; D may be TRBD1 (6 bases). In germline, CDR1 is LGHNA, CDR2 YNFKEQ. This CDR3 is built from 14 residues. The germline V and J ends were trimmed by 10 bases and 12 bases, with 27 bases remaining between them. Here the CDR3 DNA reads TGTGCCATGAGCCCCGGGCTCCGCACGGGACATCCTTTCTTT. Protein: CAMSPGLRTGHPFF.